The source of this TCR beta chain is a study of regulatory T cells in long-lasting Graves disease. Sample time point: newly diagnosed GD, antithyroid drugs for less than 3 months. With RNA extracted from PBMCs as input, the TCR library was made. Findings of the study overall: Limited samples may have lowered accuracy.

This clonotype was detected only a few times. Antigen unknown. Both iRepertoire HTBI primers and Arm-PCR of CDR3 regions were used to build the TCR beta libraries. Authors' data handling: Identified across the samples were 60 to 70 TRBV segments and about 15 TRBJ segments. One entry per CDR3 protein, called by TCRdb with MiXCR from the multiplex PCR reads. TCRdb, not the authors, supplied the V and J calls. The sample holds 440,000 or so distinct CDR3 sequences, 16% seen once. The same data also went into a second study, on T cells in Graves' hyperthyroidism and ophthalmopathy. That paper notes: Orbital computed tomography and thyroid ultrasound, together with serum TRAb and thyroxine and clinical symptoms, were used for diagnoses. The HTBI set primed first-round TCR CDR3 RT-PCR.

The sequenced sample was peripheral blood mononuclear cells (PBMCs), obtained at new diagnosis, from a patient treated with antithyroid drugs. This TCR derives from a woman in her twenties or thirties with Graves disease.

The CDR3 sequence is CASSTGQGANEKLFF. The CDR3 nucleotides read TGTGCCAGTAGTACGGGACAGGGGGCTAATGAAAAACTGTTTTTT. The chain employs TRBV13 and TRBJ1-4; TRBD1 matches 11 bases. With 9 bases clipped from V and 3 bases from J, the junction kept 6 bases outside the gene matches. This CDR3 has 15 residues. In germline, CDR1 is PRHDT, CDR2 FYEKMQ (reference sequence).